The present TCR beta chain was sequenced within a study of blood T cells in healthy people across ages. A second PCR of 7 to 11 cycles used a sample-barcoded 5' primer and a J-beta primer mix. Via MiXCR, TCRdb re-called the 5' RACE reads, giving one row per CDR3 protein. The sample has about 580,000 distinct CDR3 sequences, around half seen once. For this clonotype: Its target is not known.

J gave up 5 bases and V 6 bases, and 14 bases lay outside the gene matches. This CDR3 has 17 residues. Germline V gene lookup returns CDR1 SGHTA and CDR2 FQGNSA. Study-wide findings and caveats: In these data, TCR beta diversity tracked strongly with naive T cell percentage.

The authors drew 7.5 to 10 milliliters of peripheral blood from each donor. The receptor was isolated from a man older than 75 in good health. Input material: blood. The genes are TRBV7-2 and TRBJ2-1; 9 positions match TRBD2. The CDR3: CASRTPGLAGGDNEQFF. The CDR3 DNA sequence: TGTGCCAGCAGGACACCGGGACTAGCAGGAGGTGACAATGAGCAGTTCTTC.